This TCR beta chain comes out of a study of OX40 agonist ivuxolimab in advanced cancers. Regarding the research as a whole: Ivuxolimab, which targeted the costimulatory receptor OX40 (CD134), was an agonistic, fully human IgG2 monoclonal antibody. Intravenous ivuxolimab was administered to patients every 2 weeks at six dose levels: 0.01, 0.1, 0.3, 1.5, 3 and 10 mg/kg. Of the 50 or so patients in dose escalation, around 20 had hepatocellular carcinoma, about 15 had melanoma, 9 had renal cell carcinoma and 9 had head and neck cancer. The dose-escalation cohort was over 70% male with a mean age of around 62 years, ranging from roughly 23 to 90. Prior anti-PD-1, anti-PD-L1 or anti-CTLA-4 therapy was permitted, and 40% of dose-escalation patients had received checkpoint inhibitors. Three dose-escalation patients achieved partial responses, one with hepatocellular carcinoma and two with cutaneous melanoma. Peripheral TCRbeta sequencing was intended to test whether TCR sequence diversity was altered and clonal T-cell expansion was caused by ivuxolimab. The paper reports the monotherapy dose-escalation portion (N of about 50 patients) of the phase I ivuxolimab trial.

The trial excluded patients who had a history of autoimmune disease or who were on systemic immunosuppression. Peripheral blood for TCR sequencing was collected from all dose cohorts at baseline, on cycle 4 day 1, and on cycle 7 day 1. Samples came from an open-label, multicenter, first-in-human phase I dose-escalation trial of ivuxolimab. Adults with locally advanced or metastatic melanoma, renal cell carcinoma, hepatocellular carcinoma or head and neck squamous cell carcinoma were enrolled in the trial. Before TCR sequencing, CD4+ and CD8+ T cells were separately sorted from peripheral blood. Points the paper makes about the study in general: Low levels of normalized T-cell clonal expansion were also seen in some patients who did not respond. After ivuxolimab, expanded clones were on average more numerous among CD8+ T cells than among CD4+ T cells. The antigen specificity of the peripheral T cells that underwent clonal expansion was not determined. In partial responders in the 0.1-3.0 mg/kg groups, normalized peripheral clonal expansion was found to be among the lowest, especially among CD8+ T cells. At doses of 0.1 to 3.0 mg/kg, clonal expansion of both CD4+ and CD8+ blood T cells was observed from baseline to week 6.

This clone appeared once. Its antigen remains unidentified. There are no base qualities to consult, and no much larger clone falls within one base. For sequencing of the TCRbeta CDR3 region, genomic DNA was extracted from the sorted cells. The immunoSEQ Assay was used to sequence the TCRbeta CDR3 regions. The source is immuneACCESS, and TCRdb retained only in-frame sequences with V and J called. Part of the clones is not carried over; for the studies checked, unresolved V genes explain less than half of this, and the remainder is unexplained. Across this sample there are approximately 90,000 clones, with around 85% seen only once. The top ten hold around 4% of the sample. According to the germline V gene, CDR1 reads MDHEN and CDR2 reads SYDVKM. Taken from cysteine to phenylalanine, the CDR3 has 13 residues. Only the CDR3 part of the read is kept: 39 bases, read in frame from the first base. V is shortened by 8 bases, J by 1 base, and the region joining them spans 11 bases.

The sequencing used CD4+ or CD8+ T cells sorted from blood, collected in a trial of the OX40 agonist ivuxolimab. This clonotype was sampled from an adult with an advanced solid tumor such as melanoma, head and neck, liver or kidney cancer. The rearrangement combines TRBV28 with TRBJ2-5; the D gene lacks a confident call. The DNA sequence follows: TGTGCCAGCGGGGTTGTGTTCCAAGAGACCCAGTACTTC. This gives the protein CASGVVFQETQYF.